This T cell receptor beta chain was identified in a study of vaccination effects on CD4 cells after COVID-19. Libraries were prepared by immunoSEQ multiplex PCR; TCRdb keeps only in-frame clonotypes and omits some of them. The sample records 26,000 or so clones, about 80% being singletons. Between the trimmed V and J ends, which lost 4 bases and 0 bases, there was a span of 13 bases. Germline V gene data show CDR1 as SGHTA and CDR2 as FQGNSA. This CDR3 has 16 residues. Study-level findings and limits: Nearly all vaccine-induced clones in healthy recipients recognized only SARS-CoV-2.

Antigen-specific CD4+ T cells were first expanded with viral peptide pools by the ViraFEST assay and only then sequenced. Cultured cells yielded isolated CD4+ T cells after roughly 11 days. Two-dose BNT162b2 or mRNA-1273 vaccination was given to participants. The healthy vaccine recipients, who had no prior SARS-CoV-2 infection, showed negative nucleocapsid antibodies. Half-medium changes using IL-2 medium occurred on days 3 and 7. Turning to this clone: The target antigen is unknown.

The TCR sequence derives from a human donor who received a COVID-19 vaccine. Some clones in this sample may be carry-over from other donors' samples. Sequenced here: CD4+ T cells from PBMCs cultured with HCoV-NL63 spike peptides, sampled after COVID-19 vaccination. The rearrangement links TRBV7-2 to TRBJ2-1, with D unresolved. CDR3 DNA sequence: TGTGCCAGCAGCTCGGACGGCAGGAGCTCCTACAATGAGCAGTTCTTC. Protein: CASSSDGRSSYNEQFF.